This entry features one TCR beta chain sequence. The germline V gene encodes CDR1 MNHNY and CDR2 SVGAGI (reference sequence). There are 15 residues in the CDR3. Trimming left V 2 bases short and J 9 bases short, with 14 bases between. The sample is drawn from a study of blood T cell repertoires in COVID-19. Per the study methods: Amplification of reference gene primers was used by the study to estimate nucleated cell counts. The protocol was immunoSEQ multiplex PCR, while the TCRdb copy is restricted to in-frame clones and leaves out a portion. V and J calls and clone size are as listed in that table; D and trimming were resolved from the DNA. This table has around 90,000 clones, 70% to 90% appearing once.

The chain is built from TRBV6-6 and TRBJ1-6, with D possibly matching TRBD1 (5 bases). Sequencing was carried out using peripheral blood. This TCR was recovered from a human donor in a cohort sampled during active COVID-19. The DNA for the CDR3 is TGTGCCAGCAGTTACCCTCAGGGCTCTCCTTCACCCCTCCACTTT. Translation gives CASSYPQGSPSPLHF.